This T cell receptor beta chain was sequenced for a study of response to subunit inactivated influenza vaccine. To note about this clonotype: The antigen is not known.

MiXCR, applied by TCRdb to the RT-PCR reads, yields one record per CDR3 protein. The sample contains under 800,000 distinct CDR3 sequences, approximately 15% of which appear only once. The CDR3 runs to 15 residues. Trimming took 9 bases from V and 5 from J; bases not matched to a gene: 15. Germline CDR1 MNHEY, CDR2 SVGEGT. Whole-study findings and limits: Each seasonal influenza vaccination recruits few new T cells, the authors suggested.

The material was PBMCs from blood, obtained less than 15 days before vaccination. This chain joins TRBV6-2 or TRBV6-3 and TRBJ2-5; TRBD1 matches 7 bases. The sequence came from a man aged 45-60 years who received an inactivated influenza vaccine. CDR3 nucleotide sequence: TGTGCCAGTATGGTCGACAGGGCGAAGTTGGAGACCCAGTACTTC. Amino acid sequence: CASMVDRAKLETQYF.